This T cell receptor beta chain was found in a study of T cells after yellow fever vaccination. Study-wide points: A limited proportion of clonotypes was detected within both the CD4 and CD8 compartments.

Each CDR3 protein is one row after TCRdb ran MiXCR on the 5' RACE reads. The top ten hold about 15% of the sample, which has 300,000 to 400,000 distinct CDR3 sequences, under 7.5% seen once. This clonotype was recorded only once. What it recognizes is unknown. A much larger clone lies one base from this, so it may be a read error. The length of the CDR3 is 12 residues. Germline CDR1 is DFQATT and CDR2 is SNEGSKA (reference sequence). V shed 5 bases and J shed 12 bases, with 17 bases lying between them. The sequencing used PBMCs, collected 5 days after the yellow fever booster vaccination. This TCR came from a man aged 30-40 years who received the YFV17D yellow fever vaccine. The rearrangement joins TRBV20-1 to TRBJ1-5; D not resolved. CDR3 DNA: TGCAGTGCTGGAACCGGGAGCTGGCTCCAGCATTTT. Translated: CSAGTGSWLQHF.